This record concerns one T cell receptor (beta chain) sequence. What antigen it recognizes has not been identified. No quality values exist for individual bases; no much larger clone is one base distant. The roughly 39 donors, aged 6 to 90 years, were systemically healthy Caucasian individuals from Russia. Each donor gave around 9 milliliters of peripheral blood, collected into EDTA-treated Vacutainer tubes. Ficoll-Paque density-gradient centrifugation was used to isolate PBMCs, with at least 6 million per sample. Trizol reagent was used to extract total RNA from PBMCs, with at least 6 micrograms per sample. For every donor, an aliquot of PBMCs went through flow cytometry to measure the percentages of naive CD45RAhigh/CD27high T cells. Library creation used 5' RACE. TCRdb records Illumina HiSeq 2500 as the sequencer. A second PCR of roughly 6 to 11 cycles was run with a J-beta primer mix and a sample-barcoded 5' primer. A template-switch 5' adaptor carrying 12 random nucleotides introduced a unique molecular identifier onto each TCR beta cDNA molecule. Each sample yielded at least 2.5 million CDR3-containing paired-end reads. The Mint cDNA synthesis kit, primed by a TRBC-specific oligonucleotide, was used to synthesize first-strand cDNA from all RNA. All cDNA was treated with uracil-DNA glycosylase and then went through a first 18-cycle PCR with the universal primers M1SS and BC2_uni_R. The original methods were these. Normalization of each sample was performed by random selection of 1 million high-quality reads, each carrying a distinct molecular identifier. Instead of being binned into consensus sequences, reads that shared molecular identifiers were thrown out. MiTCR, run with a Q25 quality threshold and the strictest error-elimination algorithm, handled CDR3 identification, clonotype clustering and error correction. A nonparametric unseen species model with Euler transformation was used to estimate a lower bound on total TCR beta diversity. TCRdb ran its own pipeline on the public reads, namely fastp trimming at Q25 and MiXCR clone calling, and kept in-frame beta chains. Entries are consolidated by CDR3 protein sequence, retaining the most common genes and DNA. The V and J calls here are based on TCRdb, not the publication. The sample table lists almost 800,000 distinct CDR3 sequences, over 45% of them with a count of one. Of the sample, over 20% falls within the top ten clones.

The entry originates in a study of blood T cells in healthy people across ages (dated by TCRdb to between 2014 and 2017). Some background on the complete study: In model experiments, roughly one uniquely barcoded TCR beta cDNA molecule per two T cells was captured by template switching. The study measured age-related changes in TCR beta repertoire diversity using deep sequencing normalized with unique cDNA molecular identifiers. The donors were split into four age groups: young (average approximately 16 years), middle-aged (roughly 39), aged (roughly 68) and long-lived (approximately 80). To avoid experimental bias, donors of different ages were randomly spread across the sequencing lanes. Using the same blood draw, the study looked at two additional independent replicas of 1 million unique cDNA reads for two donors, one aged 18 to 29 and the other aged 80 or older.

On the study overall, not on this receptor specifically: Conclusive comparison of naive and antigen-experienced compartments was prevented by the profiling of bulk unsorted PBMCs. As age increased, observed TCR beta diversity per million T cells dropped in a roughly linear way, and a significant reduction was already evident by age 40. Because the CMV infection status of the donors was unknown, age-related changes in expanded clonotypes may potentially have been confounded. Observed TCR beta diversity correlated strongly with the percentage of naive T cells measured by flow cytometry. The long-lived group showed more naive CD4+ T cells, fewer expanded clones and increased TCR diversity than the aged group, suggesting age selection. Estimates of total diversity based on one million sequenced T cells were considered lower bounds and underestimates.

The germline V gene sets CDR1 to SGHTA and CDR2 to FQGNSA. The CDR3 contains 15 residues, cysteine and phenylalanine counted. CDR3 DNA only is kept here, 45 bases in frame from base 1. V is shortened by 4 bases, J by 2 bases, and the region joining them spans 13 bases. Sequencing used blood. This TCR derives from a man aged 30-40 years in good health. The chain is made from TRBV7-2 and TRBJ2-3, with an unclear D gene assignment. In nucleotide form, the sequence is TGTGCCAGCAGCTCAGCAACGATATTCACAGATACGCAGTATTTT. Its coded protein is CASSSATIFTDTQYF.